These 5 T cell receptor beta chains were all obtained from the same sample, sequenced in a study of molecular identifiers for immune sequencing clone quantification. TCRdb ran MiXCR on the PCR reads and lists one entry per CDR3 protein. The top ten hold 0.75% to 0.8% of the sample, which has nearly 650,000 distinct CDR3 sequences, 25% seen once. The sequenced material came from naive CD8+ T cells from blood, with Jurkat cell RNA spiked in. Stated subset: FACS-sorted CD8+CD4-CCR7+CD45RA+ naive T cells. These receptors were collected from a human donor in good health. Some libraries in this study had Jurkat cell RNA spiked in.

In its sample, this clonotype was seen many times. This sequence joins TRBV20-1 and TRBJ2-3; TRBD2 matches at 7 bases. CDR1 and CDR2 from the germline V gene are DFQATT and SNEGSKA (reference sequence). This CDR3 is 16 amino acids long. Trimming cost V 3 bases and J 2 bases; bases outside gene matches: 11. The CDR3 DNA reads TGCAGTGCTAGTTCGCTAGCGGACGTCTACACAGATACGCAGTATTTT. Encoded protein: CSASSLADVYTDTQYF.

This clonotype has a count of ten or more. The rearrangement links TRBV7-2 to TRBJ1-1; a possible D gene is TRBD1 (5 bases). V lost 5 bases to trimming and J lost 8 bases, with 18 bases between them. The CDR3 has 14 amino acids. Germline loops: CDR1 SGHTA, CDR2 FQGNSA. CDR3 nucleotide sequence: TGTGCCAGCAGCCAAATAACAGGTTCACCCGAAGCTTTCTTT. This translates into CASSQITGSPEAFF.

Notes on this clonotype: A read error may be the cause here, since a much bigger clone is one base away. The V gene is TRBV3-1, the J gene TRBJ1-1; D not certain. CDR3 length equals 14 residues. CDR1 is LGHDT and CDR2 is YNNKEL in the germline V gene (reference sequence). The CDR3 DNA reads as TGTGCCAGCAGCTCGCCGTCCATGAACACTGGAGCTTTCTTT. Its protein is CASSSPSMNTGAFF. The complete variable domain, with remaining parts taken from reference TRBV3-1 and TRBJ1-1, reads DTAVSQTPKYLVTQMGNDKSIKCEQNLGHDTMYWYKQDSKKFLKIMFSYNNKELIINETVPNRFSPKSPDKAHLNLHINSLELGDSAVYFCASSSPSMNTGAFFGQGTRLTVV.

The sample holds many counts of this clonotype. The J gene is TRBJ2-3, the V gene TRBV12-3 or TRBV12-4; tentative D call: TRBD2 (5 bases). V gave up 5 bases and J gave up 2 bases, with 11 bases separating them. The CDR3 is made up of 14 amino acids. DNA for the CDR3: TGTGCCAGCAGTGTAAGACTAATCACAGATACGCAGTATTTT. Protein sequence: CASSVRLITDTQYF.

V gene TRBV5-4 combines with J gene TRBJ2-5, with unresolved D. Germline CDR1 is SGHNT and CDR2 is YYREEE (reference sequence). V lost 0 bases and J 2 bases, leaving 11 bases between the germline ends. The CDR3 is 15 residues long. CDR3 protein: CASSLVNGEQETQYF. The DNA of the CDR3 is TGTGCCAGCAGCTTGGTGAATGGAGAGCAAGAGACCCAGTACTTC.